The 5 T cell receptor beta chains in this list originate from one sample, sequenced in a study of PD-1 blockade in mismatch repair-deficient tumors. The method was immunoSEQ multiplex PCR; TCRdb's version includes in-frame clones alone and lacks a portion of them. The top ten clones hold roughly 1.5% of a sample with about 18,000 clones, roughly 84% of them seen once. The sample here was PBMCs, taken approximately 22 weeks after starting pembrolizumab. These receptors all stem from an adult with mismatch repair-deficient cancer.

The gene calls are TRBV18 and TRBJ1-6; possibly TRBD1 for D (6 bases). The CDR3 length is 15 residues. The V gene lost 2 bases and the J gene lost 4 bases, with 9 bases spanning the gap. CDR1 is KGHSH and CDR2 is LQKENI in the germline V gene. CDR3 in DNA: TGTGCCAGCTCACCAGACACAGGGTATAATTCACCCCTCCACTTT. This codes for CASSPDTGYNSPLHF.

J is TRBJ2-1 and V is TRBV6-1; no reliable D call. Trimming removed 1 base from V and 3 bases from J, with 10 bases in between. Germline-derived CDR1 and CDR2 are MNHNS and SASEGT. The CDR3 contains 15 residues. The CDR3 DNA sequence: TGTGCCAGCAGTGAAGTGAGAGTTGTCTACAATGAGCAGTTCTTC. It translates to CASSEVRVVYNEQFF.

The chain uses TRBV7-2 and TRBJ1-1; 9 bases agree with TRBD1. CDR1 is SGHTA, CDR2 FQGNSA, per germline. The CDR3 loop spans 17 amino acids. V lost 5 bases and J lost 3; bases outside the gene matches: 13. CDR3 amino acids: CASSPTDLQGADTEAFF. CDR3 nucleotides: TGTGCCAGCAGCCCGACCGACCTACAGGGGGCGGACACTGAAGCTTTCTTT.

The gene calls are TRBV5-8 and TRBJ1-1, with D unresolved. This CDR3 contains 13 residues. Germline CDR1 and CDR2: SGHTS and YDEGEE. With 1 base removed from V and 3 bases from J, the gap between germline ends came to 7 bases. The CDR3 coding sequence is TGTGCCAGCAGCTTGAGAGGAGACACTGAAGCTTTCTTT. Translation gives CASSLRGDTEAFF. Full variable domain (outside the CDR3, taken from reference TRBV5-8 and TRBJ1-1): EAGVTQSPTHLIKTRGQQATLRCSPISGHTSVYWYQQALGLGLQFLLWYDEGEERNRGNFPPRFSGRQFPNYSSELNVNALELEDSALYLCASSLRGDTEAFFGQGTRLTVV.

This sequence joins TRBV7-9 and TRBJ2-2; 8 positions agree with TRBD2. The CDR3 has 15 residues. Per the germline V gene, CDR1 is SEHNR and CDR2 is FQNEAQ (reference sequence). The V segment lost 5 bases and the J segment 1 base; nucleotides outside the gene matches: 3. This chain's CDR3 is CASSGTSGNTGELFF. The CDR3 DNA follows: TGTGCCAGCAGCGGAACTAGCGGGAACACCGGGGAGCTGTTTTTT.